The rows below give T cell receptor beta chains drawn from one sample of a study of CD8+CD57+ T cells in acquired aplastic anemia. Each CDR3 protein is one row after TCRdb ran MiXCR on the reads. This table has tens of thousands of distinct CDR3 sequences, over 35% appearing once. The sequenced material came from sorted CD4+, CD8+, or CD8+CD57+ T cells (not recorded which) from PBMCs. The receptors derive from a human donor in good health, serving as a control. CDR3s include the opening cysteine and the closing phenylalanine or tryptophan. Fields, in order: D gene, V gene, J gene, clone size, CDR3 protein, CDR3 DNA. D genes are given only for firm matches. Size tells how often a clone was seen (once, few, many) or the class of an expanded clone, and some rows leave it out.

d_call: .; v_call: TRBV9; j_call: TRBJ2-7; clone_size: many; cdr3_aa: CASSVGLASGNEQYF; cdr3_nt: TGTGCCAGCAGCGTTGGCTTAGCGTCCGGTAACGAGCAGTACTTC
d_call: .; v_call: TRBV29-1; j_call: TRBJ2-3; clone_size: .; cdr3_aa: CSAEPATDTQYF; cdr3_nt: TGCAGCGCCGAACCGGCCACAGATACGCAGTATTTT
d_call: TRBD1; v_call: TRBV5-1; j_call: TRBJ1-1; clone_size: .; cdr3_aa: CASRTGQGANTEAFF; cdr3_nt: TGCGCCAGCAGAACGGGACAGGGGGCCAACACTGAAGCTTTCTTT
d_call: .; v_call: TRBV5-5; j_call: TRBJ2-5; clone_size: .; cdr3_aa: CASSSIADKEETQYF; cdr3_nt: TGTGCCAGCAGCTCAATAGCGGACAAAGAGGAGACCCAGTACTTC
d_call: TRBD1; v_call: TRBV6-1; j_call: TRBJ2-2; clone_size: few; cdr3_aa: CASSPGTGNTGELFF; cdr3_nt: TGTGCCAGCAGTCCAGGGACAGGGAACACCGGGGAGCTGTTTTTT
d_call: .; v_call: TRBV29-1; j_call: TRBJ1-1; clone_size: .; cdr3_aa: CSVGGVRMGTEAFF; cdr3_nt: TGCAGCGTTGGTGGGGTTAGGATGGGAACTGAAGCTTTCTTT
d_call: .; v_call: TRBV10-3; j_call: TRBJ1-2; clone_size: once; cdr3_aa: CAISETGRYGYTF; cdr3_nt: TGTGCCATCAGTGAGACAGGGAGATATGGCTACACCTTC
d_call: TRBD2; v_call: TRBV10-2; j_call: TRBJ2-1; clone_size: .; cdr3_aa: CASSTSGGPMDEQFF; cdr3_nt: TGCGCCAGTTCCACTAGCGGGGGGCCGATGGATGAGCAGTTCTTC
d_call: .; v_call: TRBV9; j_call: TRBJ2-3; clone_size: many; cdr3_aa: CASSPIGSSDTQYF; cdr3_nt: TGTGCCAGCAGCCCCATCGGTTCTTCAGATACGCAGTATTTT
d_call: TRBD2; v_call: TRBV7-8; j_call: TRBJ2-7; clone_size: many; cdr3_aa: CASSFDLAGGYEQYF; cdr3_nt: TGTGCCAGCAGCTTTGACCTAGCGGGGGGCTACGAGCAGTACTTC
d_call: .; v_call: TRBV9; j_call: TRBJ2-5; clone_size: .; cdr3_aa: CASSVEEETQYF; cdr3_nt: TGTGCCAGCAGCGTCGAGGAAGAGACCCAGTACTTC
d_call: .; v_call: TRBV4-2; j_call: TRBJ2-1; clone_size: .; cdr3_aa: CASSQADPGNEQFF; cdr3_nt: TGTGCCAGCAGCCAAGCAGACCCGGGCAATGAGCAGTTCTTC
d_call: .; v_call: TRBV29-1; j_call: TRBJ1-1; clone_size: many; cdr3_aa: CSVEGALNTEAFF; cdr3_nt: TGCAGCGTTGAGGGGGCTTTGAACACTGAAGCTTTCTTT
d_call: .; v_call: TRBV12-3/TRBV12-4; j_call: TRBJ1-5; clone_size: .; cdr3_aa: CASSLGGDQPQHF; cdr3_nt: TGTGCCAGCAGTTTAGGGGGCGATCAGCCCCAGCATTTT
d_call: .; v_call: TRBV12-3/TRBV12-4; j_call: TRBJ1-6; clone_size: many; cdr3_aa: CASRGTGPLLHF; cdr3_nt: TGTGCCAGCAGAGGGACGGGTCCACTCCTCCACTTT
d_call: .; v_call: TRBV24-1; j_call: TRBJ2-3; clone_size: few; cdr3_aa: CATSDWRDTDTQYF; cdr3_nt: TGTGCCACCAGTGATTGGCGGGACACAGATACGCAGTATTTT
d_call: TRBD2; v_call: TRBV30; j_call: TRBJ2-1; clone_size: few; cdr3_aa: CGCVGGAGNEQFF; cdr3_nt: TGTGGTTGCGTCGGGGGGGCAGGTAATGAGCAGTTCTTC
d_call: TRBD1; v_call: TRBV10-1; j_call: TRBJ2-2; clone_size: many; cdr3_aa: CASSPGQFNTGELFF; cdr3_nt: TGCGCCAGCAGTCCGGGACAGTTCAACACCGGGGAGCTGTTTTTT
d_call: .; v_call: TRBV2; j_call: TRBJ2-7; clone_size: .; cdr3_aa: CASSDNRYEQYF; cdr3_nt: TGTGCCAGCAGTGATAACCGGTACGAGCAGTACTTC
d_call: .; v_call: TRBV10-3; j_call: TRBJ1-6; clone_size: .; cdr3_aa: CAITGVANSPLHF; cdr3_nt: TGTGCCATCACCGGGGTGGCTAATTCACCCCTCCACTTT
d_call: .; v_call: TRBV6-5; j_call: TRBJ1-4; clone_size: .; cdr3_aa: CASSYPGKLFF; cdr3_nt: TGTGCCAGCAGTTATCCTGGAAAACTGTTTTTT
d_call: .; v_call: TRBV25-1; j_call: TRBJ2-7; clone_size: .; cdr3_aa: CASSEWEQNEQYF; cdr3_nt: TGTGCCAGCAGTGAGTGGGAACAGAACGAGCAGTACTTC
d_call: .; v_call: TRBV9; j_call: TRBJ1-1; clone_size: .; cdr3_aa: CASSVIRDTEAFF; cdr3_nt: TGTGCCAGCAGCGTGATCAGAGACACTGAAGCTTTCTTT
d_call: .; v_call: TRBV5-4; j_call: TRBJ2-7; clone_size: .; cdr3_aa: CASSLESDEQYF; cdr3_nt: TGTGCCAGCAGCTTAGAATCGGACGAGCAGTACTTC
d_call: .; v_call: TRBV20-1; j_call: TRBJ2-3; clone_size: .; cdr3_aa: CSARDSHLTADTQYF; cdr3_nt: TGCAGTGCTAGAGATTCCCATCTTACAGCAGATACGCAGTATTTT
d_call: TRBD2; v_call: TRBV10-1; j_call: TRBJ2-3; clone_size: few; cdr3_aa: CASSDGLAGAGDTQYF; cdr3_nt: TGCGCCAGCAGTGACGGACTAGCGGGAGCGGGTGATACGCAGTATTTT
d_call: TRBD2; v_call: TRBV4-2; j_call: TRBJ2-5; clone_size: .; cdr3_aa: CASSLRLAEETQYF; cdr3_nt: TGTGCCAGCAGCTTGAGACTAGCGGAAGAGACCCAGTACTTC
d_call: .; v_call: TRBV10-2; j_call: TRBJ1-1; clone_size: many; cdr3_aa: CASSETGAAYSMNTEAFF; cdr3_nt: TGCGCCAGCAGTGAGACCGGGGCAGCCTATAGCATGAACACTGAAGCTTTCTTT
d_call: TRBD1; v_call: TRBV19; j_call: TRBJ2-7; clone_size: many; cdr3_aa: CASSHRDRAYEQYF; cdr3_nt: TGTGCCAGTAGTCACCGGGACAGGGCCTACGAGCAGTACTTC
d_call: .; v_call: TRBV19; j_call: TRBJ1-1; clone_size: many; cdr3_aa: CASSTGWGTEAFF; cdr3_nt: TGTGCCAGTAGTACAGGGTGGGGCACTGAAGCTTTCTTT
d_call: TRBD1; v_call: TRBV15; j_call: TRBJ2-3; clone_size: .; cdr3_aa: CATSPGTGEGTDTQYF; cdr3_nt: TGTGCCACCAGCCCCGGGACAGGGGAAGGAACAGATACGCAGTATTTT
d_call: .; v_call: TRBV15; j_call: TRBJ1-5; clone_size: once; cdr3_aa: CATSPESPGSSNQPQHF; cdr3_nt: TGTGCCACCAGTCCCGAATCTCCGGGAAGCAGCAATCAGCCCCAGCATTTT
d_call: .; v_call: TRBV19; j_call: TRBJ2-7; clone_size: many; cdr3_aa: CASSSAGLSYEQYF; cdr3_nt: TGTGCCAGTTCCTCGGCAGGGCTCTCCTACGAGCAGTACTTC
d_call: TRBD2; v_call: TRBV6-5; j_call: TRBJ2-1; clone_size: few; cdr3_aa: CASSYSASGDYNEQFF; cdr3_nt: TGTGCCAGCAGTTACTCAGCTAGCGGGGACTACAATGAGCAGTTCTTC
d_call: .; v_call: TRBV6-1; j_call: TRBJ1-5; clone_size: .; cdr3_aa: CASSEASRYGQPQHF; cdr3_nt: TGTGCCAGCAGTGAGGCGAGTCGGTATGGTCAGCCCCAGCATTTT
d_call: TRBD2; v_call: TRBV25-1; j_call: TRBJ2-3; clone_size: .; cdr3_aa: CASREGLAGYWQYF; cdr3_nt: TGTGCCAGCAGAGAGGGACTAGCGGGCTATTGGCAGTATTTT
d_call: TRBD1; v_call: TRBV7-9; j_call: TRBJ1-2; clone_size: .; cdr3_aa: CASSFRDSTYGYTF; cdr3_nt: TGTGCCAGCAGCTTCCGGGACAGTACCTATGGCTACACCTTC